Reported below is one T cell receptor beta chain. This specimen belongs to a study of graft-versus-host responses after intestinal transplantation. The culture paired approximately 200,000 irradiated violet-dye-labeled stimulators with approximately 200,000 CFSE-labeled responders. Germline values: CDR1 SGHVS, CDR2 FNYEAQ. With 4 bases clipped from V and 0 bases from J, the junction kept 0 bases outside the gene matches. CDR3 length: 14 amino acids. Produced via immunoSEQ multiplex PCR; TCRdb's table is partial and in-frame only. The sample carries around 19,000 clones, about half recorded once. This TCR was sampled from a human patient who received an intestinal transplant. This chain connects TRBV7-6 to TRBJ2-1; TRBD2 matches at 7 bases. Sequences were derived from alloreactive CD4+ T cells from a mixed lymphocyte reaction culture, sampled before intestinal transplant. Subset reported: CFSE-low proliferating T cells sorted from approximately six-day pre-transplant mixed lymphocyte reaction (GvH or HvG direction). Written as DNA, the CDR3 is TGTGCCAGCAGCTCTAGCGGCTCCTACAATGAGCAGTTCTTC. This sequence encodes CASSSSGSYNEQFF.